The entry below describes one T cell receptor beta chain. This sample stems from a study of shared clonotypes between healthy human individuals. The V segment lost 2 bases and the J segment 0 bases; nucleotides outside the gene matches: 4. The CDR3 is made up of 17 amino acids. Germline CDR1 reads SGHTA; CDR2 reads FQGTGA. Method: immunoSEQ multiplex PCR; TCRdb's copy keeps in-frame clones and lacks some. This sample has about 990,000 clones, with 75% to 85% found just once. The clonotype was recovered from a man aged 18-30 years in good health. Some clones in this sample may be carry-over from other donors' samples. Material for sequencing was memory CD4+ T cells from PBMCs. Subset in this sample: CD45RA-negative fraction. This rearrangement joins TRBV7-3 to TRBJ2-6; 7 bases agree with TRBD1. CDR3 amino acids: CASSLGQAFSGANVLTF. CDR3 sequence (DNA): TGTGCCAGCAGCTTAGGACAGGCCTTCTCTGGGGCCAACGTCCTGACTTTC.